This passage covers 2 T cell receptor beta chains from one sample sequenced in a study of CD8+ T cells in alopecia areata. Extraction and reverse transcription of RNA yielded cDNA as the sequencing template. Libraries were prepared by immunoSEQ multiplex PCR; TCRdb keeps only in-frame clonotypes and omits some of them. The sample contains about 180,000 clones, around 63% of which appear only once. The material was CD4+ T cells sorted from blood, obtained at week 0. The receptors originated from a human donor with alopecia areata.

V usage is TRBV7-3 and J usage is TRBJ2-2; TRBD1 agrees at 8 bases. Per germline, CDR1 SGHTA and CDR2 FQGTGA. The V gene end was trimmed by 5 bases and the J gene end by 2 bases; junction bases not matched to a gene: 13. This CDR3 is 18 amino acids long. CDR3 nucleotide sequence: TGTGCCAGCAGCGTCCTTCCTCCGGGACAGGCTAACACCGGGGAGCTGTTTTTT. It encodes CASSVLPPGQANTGELFF.

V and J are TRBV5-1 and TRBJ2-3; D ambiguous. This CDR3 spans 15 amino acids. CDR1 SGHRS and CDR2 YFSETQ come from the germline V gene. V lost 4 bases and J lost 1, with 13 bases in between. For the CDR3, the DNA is TGCGCCAGCAGCGTTGCAGGAGATCGCACAGATACGCAGTATTTT. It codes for CASSVAGDRTDTQYF.